This TCR beta chain stems from a study of cytomegalovirus exposure and HLA in healthy donors. Notes on the study in general: Listed as cytomegalovirus-associated were 150 or so TCR beta chains. A few chains linked to CMV were shown in vitro to be specific for CMV antigens.

On this clone itself: Its antigen is unknown.

There are 14 residues in the CDR3. Germline CDR1 and CDR2: SEHNR and FQNEAQ (reference sequence). The trim removed 1 base at V and 3 bases at J, leaving 2 bases unmatched. TCRdb keeps only in-frame clones here, not all; method: immunoSEQ multiplex PCR. Of about 200,000 clones listed, roughly 84% are singletons. The chain is built from TRBV7-9 and TRBJ1-1; TRBD1 aligns across 7 bases. The receptor was derived from a woman between 18 and 29 years old in good health and CMV-seropositive. The sample taken for sequencing was PBMCs. The CDR3 loop is CASSLGTGHTEAFF. CDR3 in DNA: TGTGCCAGCAGCTTAGGGACAGGCCACACTGAAGCTTTCTTT.